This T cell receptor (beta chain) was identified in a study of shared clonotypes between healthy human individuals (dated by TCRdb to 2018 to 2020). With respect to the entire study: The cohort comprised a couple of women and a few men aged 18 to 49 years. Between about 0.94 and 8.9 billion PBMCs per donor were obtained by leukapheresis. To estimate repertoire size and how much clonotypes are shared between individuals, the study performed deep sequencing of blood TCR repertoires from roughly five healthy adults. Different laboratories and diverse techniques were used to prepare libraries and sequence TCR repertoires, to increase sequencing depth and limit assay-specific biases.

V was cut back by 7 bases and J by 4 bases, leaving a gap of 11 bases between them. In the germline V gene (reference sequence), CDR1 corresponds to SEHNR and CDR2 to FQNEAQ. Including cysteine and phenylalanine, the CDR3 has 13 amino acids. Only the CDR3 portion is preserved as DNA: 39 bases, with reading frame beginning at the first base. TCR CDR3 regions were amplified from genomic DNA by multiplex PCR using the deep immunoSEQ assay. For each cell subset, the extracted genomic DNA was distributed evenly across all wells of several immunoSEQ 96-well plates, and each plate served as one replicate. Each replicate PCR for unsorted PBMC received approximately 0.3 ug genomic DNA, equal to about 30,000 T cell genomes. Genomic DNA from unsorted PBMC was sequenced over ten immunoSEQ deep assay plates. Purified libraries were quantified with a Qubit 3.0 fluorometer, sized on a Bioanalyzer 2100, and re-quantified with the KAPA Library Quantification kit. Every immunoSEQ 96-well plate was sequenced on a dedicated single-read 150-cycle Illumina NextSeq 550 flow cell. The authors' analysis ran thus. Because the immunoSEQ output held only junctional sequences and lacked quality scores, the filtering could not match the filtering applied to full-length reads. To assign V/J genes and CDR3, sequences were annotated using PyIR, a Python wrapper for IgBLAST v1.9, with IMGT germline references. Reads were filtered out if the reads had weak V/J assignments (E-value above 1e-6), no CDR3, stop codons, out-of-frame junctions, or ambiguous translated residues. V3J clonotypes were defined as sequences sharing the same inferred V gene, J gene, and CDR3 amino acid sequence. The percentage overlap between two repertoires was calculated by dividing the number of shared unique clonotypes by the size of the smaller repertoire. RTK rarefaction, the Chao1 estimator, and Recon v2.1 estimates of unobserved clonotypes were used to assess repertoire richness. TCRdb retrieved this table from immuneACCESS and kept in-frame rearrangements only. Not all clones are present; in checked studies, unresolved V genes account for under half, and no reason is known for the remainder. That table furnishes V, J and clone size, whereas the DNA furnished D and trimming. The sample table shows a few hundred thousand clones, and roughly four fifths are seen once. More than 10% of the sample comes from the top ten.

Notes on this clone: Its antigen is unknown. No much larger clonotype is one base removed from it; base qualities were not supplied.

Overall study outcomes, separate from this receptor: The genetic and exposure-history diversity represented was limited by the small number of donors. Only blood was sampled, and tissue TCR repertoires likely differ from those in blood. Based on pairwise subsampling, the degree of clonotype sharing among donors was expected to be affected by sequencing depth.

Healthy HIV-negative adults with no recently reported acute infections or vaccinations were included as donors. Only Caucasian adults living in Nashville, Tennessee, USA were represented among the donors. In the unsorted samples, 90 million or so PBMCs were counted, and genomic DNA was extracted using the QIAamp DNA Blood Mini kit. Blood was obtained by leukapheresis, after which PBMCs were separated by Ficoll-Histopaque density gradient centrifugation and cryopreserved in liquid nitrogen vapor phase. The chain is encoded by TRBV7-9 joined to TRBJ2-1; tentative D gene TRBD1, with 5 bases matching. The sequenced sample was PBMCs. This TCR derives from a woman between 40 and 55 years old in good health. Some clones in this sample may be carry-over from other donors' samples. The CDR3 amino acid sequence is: CASNLGPYNEQFF. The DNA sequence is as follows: TGTGCCAGCAATCTGGGGCCGTACAATGAGCAGTTCTTC.